A single sample is the source of the 3 T cell receptor beta chains below, sequenced in a study of blood T cell repertoires in COVID-19. Assay used: immunoSEQ multiplex PCR; TCRdb lists only in-frame clones, some missing. Seen here are some 96,000 clones, roughly 87% observed once, and the top ten hold less than 8.5%. The sample was peripheral blood. The receptors stem from a man aged 30-40 years in a cohort sampled during active COVID-19.

The gene calls are TRBV5-1 and TRBJ2-3; TRBD1 matches 8 bases. The CDR3 runs to 19 residues. Germline lookup yields CDR1 SGHRS and CDR2 YFSETQ. Trimming took 0 bases from V and 3 from J; bases not matched to a gene: 15. The CDR3 DNA is TGCGCCAGCAGCTTGGCCCCGAGACAGGGGTGGGTAGGGACAGATACGCAGTATTTT. Translating gives CASSLAPRQGWVGTDTQYF.

The rearrangement links TRBV7-8 to TRBJ1-6; 10 bases align to TRBD1. V was clipped by 1 base and J by 10 bases; unmatched bases: 10. Germline lookup yields CDR1 SGHVS and CDR2 FQNEAQ. The CDR3 is 17 amino acids. The CDR3 region has the DNA TGTGCCAGCAGCTTAGAGGTCCGGACAGGGGGGGGATCACCCCTCCACTTT. Translating gives CASSLEVRTGGGSPLHF.

The J gene is TRBJ2-2, the V gene TRBV28; TRBD1 is a possible D gene (5 bases). The CDR3 covers 16 residues. V lost 5 bases and J lost 6, with 19 bases in between. Germline lookup yields CDR1 MDHEN and CDR2 SYDVKM. DNA for the CDR3: TGTGCCAGCAGTCTTCAGGGAAGGGTACGACCCGGGGAGCTGTTTTTT. Its protein is CASSLQGRVRPGELFF.